This TCR beta chain is drawn from a study of shared clonotypes between healthy human individuals. This CDR3 is 12 amino acids long. Trimming left V 6 bases short and J 7 bases short, with 13 bases between. The germline gives CDR1 MDHEN, CDR2 SYDVKM. CD45RO negativity and positive selection for CCR7 defined naive CD8 cells, a population that excluded terminally differentiated effector memory CD45RA+ cells. Sorted subsets were amplified in replicate PCRs using 150 to 250 ng DNA, about 30,000 T cell genomes. Sequencing used immunoSEQ multiplex PCR; TCRdb keeps in-frame clones, though not all of them. The profile covers 550,000 to 650,000 clones, with approximately 96% appearing a single time and less than 0.12% taken by the ten largest.

The receptor was isolated from a woman between 25 and 40 years old in good health. The V and J genes are TRBV28 and TRBJ2-7, with D unclear. Sequenced sample: naive CD8+ T cells sorted from blood. This CDR3 is CASSSGLGEQYF. The CDR3 DNA reads TGTGCCAGCAGCTCCGGGTTAGGGGAGCAGTACTTC.